The rows below give T cell receptor beta chains drawn from one sample of a study of PD-1 blockade in mismatch repair-deficient tumors. Clones were read by immunoSEQ multiplex PCR, and TCRdb kept only the in-frame ones, dropping some. Of approximately 130,000 clones in the sample, 86% were seen once. Sequencing used peripheral blood, obtained 44 weeks after starting pembrolizumab. The receptors stem from an adult with mismatch repair-deficient cancer. Each CDR3 is given with its conserved first and last residue. D genes are given only for firm matches. Part of the rows lack a size; the others show once, few, many or a class for expanded clones.

D gene: -
V gene: TRBV5-1
J gene: TRBJ2-2
clone size: -
CDR3 DNA: TGCGCCAGCAGCCCGGGGTCCCCGTTGGGCACCGGGGAGCTGTTTTTT
CDR3 protein: CASSPGSPLGTGELFF

D gene: -
V gene: TRBV7-8
J gene: TRBJ2-7
clone size: -
CDR3 DNA: TGTGCCAGCGGGGCGAATAGCGGTCGAACCTACGAGCAGTACTTC
CDR3 protein: CASGANSGRTYEQYF

D gene: -
V gene: TRBV27
J gene: TRBJ2-7
clone size: -
CDR3 DNA: TGTGCCAGCAGTTTAAGGGGGGGGGACAGCTACTACGAGCAGTACTTC
CDR3 protein: CASSLRGGDSYYEQYF

D gene: -
V gene: TRBV4-3
J gene: TRBJ1-1
clone size: -
CDR3 DNA: TGCGCCAGCAGCCAGTACCTGAACACTGAAGCTTTCTTT
CDR3 protein: CASSQYLNTEAFF

D gene: TRBD1
V gene: TRBV2
J gene: TRBJ2-5
clone size: -
CDR3 DNA: TGTGCCAGCAGTCCGGGGGACAGGGGCGGAGGGGAGACCCAGTACTTC
CDR3 protein: CASSPGDRGGGETQYF

D gene: -
V gene: TRBV25-1
J gene: TRBJ2-2
clone size: -
CDR3 DNA: TGTGCCACCGATGGGGACACCGGGGAGCTGTTTTTT
CDR3 protein: CATDGDTGELFF

D gene: TRBD2
V gene: TRBV13
J gene: TRBJ2-7
clone size: -
CDR3 DNA: TGTGCCAGCAGCTCGCTAGCGGGAGTGCACGAGCAGTACTTC
CDR3 protein: CASSSLAGVHEQYF

D gene: TRBD1
V gene: TRBV4-3
J gene: TRBJ2-3
clone size: -
CDR3 DNA: TGCGCCAGCAGCCTTGGACAGGGGGCTACAGATACGCAGTATTTT
CDR3 protein: CASSLGQGATDTQYF

D gene: -
V gene: TRBV19
J gene: TRBJ1-2
clone size: -
CDR3 DNA: TGTGCCAGTAGTATAGATCAAGGCCGGAGACCCAACTATGGCTACACCTTC
CDR3 protein: CASSIDQGRRPNYGYTF

D gene: TRBD1
V gene: TRBV5-4
J gene: TRBJ1-4
clone size: -
CDR3 DNA: TGTGCCAGCAGCCAACTGGACAGGGGGGACGGCGAAAAACTGTTTTTT
CDR3 protein: CASSQLDRGDGEKLFF

D gene: TRBD2
V gene: TRBV14
J gene: TRBJ2-7
clone size: -
CDR3 DNA: TGTGCCAGCAGCCAAGAGGGCGGACTAGCCTACGAGCAGTACTTC
CDR3 protein: CASSQEGGLAYEQYF

D gene: -
V gene: TRBV5-1
J gene: TRBJ1-1
clone size: -
CDR3 DNA: TGCGCCAGCAGCCCGGAGGGCCCCACTGAAGCTTTCTTT
CDR3 protein: CASSPEGPTEAFF

D gene: -
V gene: TRBV5-8
J gene: TRBJ1-1
clone size: -
CDR3 DNA: TGTGCCAGCAGGTTGGACGGTGAAGCTTTCTTT
CDR3 protein: CASRLDGEAFF

D gene: TRBD1
V gene: TRBV7-9
J gene: TRBJ2-4
clone size: -
CDR3 DNA: TGTGCCAGCAGCTTAGTCTGGGGACAGGACGTTTGGGGCAAAAACATTCAGTACTTC
CDR3 protein: CASSLVWGQDVWGKNIQYF

D gene: TRBD2
V gene: TRBV5-4
J gene: TRBJ2-3
clone size: -
CDR3 DNA: TGTGCCAGCAGCTTGTTTGCGGGGACTAGCCTGACAGATACGCAGTATTTT
CDR3 protein: CASSLFAGTSLTDTQYF

D gene: TRBD1
V gene: TRBV7-2
J gene: TRBJ2-7
clone size: -
CDR3 DNA: TGTGCCAGCAGCTTCAGACAGGGTGCCTACGAGCAGTACTTC
CDR3 protein: CASSFRQGAYEQYF

D gene: -
V gene: TRBV11-2
J gene: TRBJ1-1
clone size: -
CDR3 DNA: TGTGCCAGCAGCTTAAGGGGGGGGAACACTGAAGCTTTCTTT
CDR3 protein: CASSLRGGNTEAFF

D gene: TRBD2
V gene: TRBV7-9
J gene: TRBJ2-1
clone size: -
CDR3 DNA: TGTGCCAGCAGCTCGGAGACTAGCGGGAGGGCCCTCTCCTACAATGAGCAGTTCTTC
CDR3 protein: CASSSETSGRALSYNEQFF

D gene: -
V gene: TRBV6-6
J gene: TRBJ2-4
clone size: -
CDR3 DNA: TGTGCCAGCAGTTACTCGGGGGTAGCCAAAAACATTCAGTACTTC
CDR3 protein: CASSYSGVAKNIQYF

D gene: -
V gene: TRBV11-2
J gene: TRBJ2-5
clone size: -
CDR3 DNA: TGTGCCAGCAGCCTCCGCCGGGGGACAACTCAAGAGACCCAGTACTTC
CDR3 protein: CASSLRRGTTQETQYF

D gene: -
V gene: TRBV27
J gene: TRBJ1-5
clone size: -
CDR3 DNA: TGTGCCAGCAGTTCCGGGTTGAGTCAGCCCCAGCATTTT
CDR3 protein: CASSSGLSQPQHF

D gene: -
V gene: TRBV5-5
J gene: TRBJ2-7
clone size: -
CDR3 DNA: TGTGCCAGCAGCTTATTCCCCAAACTCTACGAGCAGTACTTC
CDR3 protein: CASSLFPKLYEQYF

D gene: -
V gene: TRBV29-1
J gene: TRBJ2-2
clone size: once
CDR3 DNA: TGCAGCGTTAGATTGGGAACCGGGGAGCTGTTTTTT
CDR3 protein: CSVRLGTGELFF

D gene: -
V gene: TRBV7-3
J gene: TRBJ2-1
clone size: many
CDR3 DNA: TGTGCCAGCAGCCTCGAGGGGGAGTCCTACAATGAGCAGTTCTTC
CDR3 protein: CASSLEGESYNEQFF

D gene: -
V gene: TRBV29-1
J gene: TRBJ2-4
clone size: -
CDR3 DNA: TGCAGCGTCCGAAATAAAAACATTCAGTACTTC
CDR3 protein: CSVRNKNIQYF

D gene: -
V gene: TRBV30
J gene: TRBJ1-2
clone size: -
CDR3 DNA: TGTGCCTGGGGACCGACTTCGACCTACTATGGCTACACCTTC
CDR3 protein: CAWGPTSTYYGYTF

D gene: -
V gene: TRBV27
J gene: TRBJ2-6
clone size: once
CDR3 DNA: TGTGCCAGCAGTTTATCCCACAGGGTAGGGGGGTATGGGGCCAACGTCCTGACTTTC
CDR3 protein: CASSLSHRVGGYGANVLTF

D gene: -
V gene: TRBV10-2
J gene: TRBJ2-7
clone size: -
CDR3 DNA: TGCGCCAGCAGTGAAGAGGTGGGGCTCGAGCAGTACTTC
CDR3 protein: CASSEEVGLEQYF

D gene: -
V gene: TRBV5-4
J gene: TRBJ1-2
clone size: -
CDR3 DNA: TGTGCCAGCAGCTCAGGACTGGCTAACTATGGCTACACCTTC
CDR3 protein: CASSSGLANYGYTF

D gene: -
V gene: TRBV14
J gene: TRBJ2-5
clone size: -
CDR3 DNA: TGTGCCAGCAGCCAAGAAAAGGGACGAGAGACCCAGTACTTC
CDR3 protein: CASSQEKGRETQYF

D gene: -
V gene: TRBV7-2
J gene: TRBJ1-1
clone size: -
CDR3 DNA: TGTGCCAGCAGCTTAGGAGGCAACATGAACACTGAAGCTTTCTTT
CDR3 protein: CASSLGGNMNTEAFF

D gene: -
V gene: TRBV2
J gene: TRBJ2-5
clone size: -
CDR3 DNA: TGTGCCAGTCATCGGGAGCAAACTCTAGGGACCCAGTACTTC
CDR3 protein: CASHREQTLGTQYF

D gene: TRBD1
V gene: TRBV10-3
J gene: TRBJ1-2
clone size: -
CDR3 DNA: TGTGCCACCCTTACAGGGGAGATCGCTGGCTACACCTTC
CDR3 protein: CATLTGEIAGYTF

D gene: -
V gene: TRBV7-9
J gene: TRBJ1-4
clone size: -
CDR3 DNA: TGTGCCAGCAGCTTATTATTGGTTGGGCGGGGGAGTAAGGAAAAACTGTTTTTT
CDR3 protein: CASSLLLVGRGSKEKLFF

D gene: -
V gene: TRBV29-1
J gene: TRBJ2-1
clone size: -
CDR3 DNA: TGCAGCGTTGATGGAGGACTAACAATTGAGCAGTTCTTC
CDR3 protein: CSVDGGLTIEQFF

D gene: -
V gene: TRBV7-9
J gene: TRBJ1-2
clone size: -
CDR3 DNA: TGTGCCAGCAGCTACATACGGGATGGCTACACCTTC
CDR3 protein: CASSYIRDGYTF

D gene: -
V gene: TRBV6-1
J gene: TRBJ2-1
clone size: -
CDR3 DNA: TGTGCCAGCAGGAGGGGCTCCTACAATGAGCAGTTCTTC
CDR3 protein: CASRRGSYNEQFF

D gene: TRBD1
V gene: TRBV7-8
J gene: TRBJ2-7
clone size: -
CDR3 DNA: TGTGCCAGCAGCCTCATGGACAGGTCCTACGAGCAGTACTTC
CDR3 protein: CASSLMDRSYEQYF

D gene: -
V gene: TRBV15
J gene: TRBJ2-7
clone size: once
CDR3 DNA: TGTGCCACCAGCAGAGATCCGACAAATTACGAGCAGTACTTC
CDR3 protein: CATSRDPTNYEQYF

D gene: -
V gene: TRBV4-2
J gene: TRBJ1-1
clone size: -
CDR3 DNA: TGTGCCAGCAGCCAATTGAGAGGGTTCCAGGGCTTGAACACTGAAGCTTTCTTT
CDR3 protein: CASSQLRGFQGLNTEAFF

D gene: -
V gene: TRBV15
J gene: TRBJ1-2
clone size: -
CDR3 DNA: TGTGCCACCAGCACCGCTGGGGACGTTTTCTCTGACTATGGCTACACCTTC
CDR3 protein: CATSTAGDVFSDYGYTF

D gene: -
V gene: TRBV6-5
J gene: TRBJ2-7
clone size: few
CDR3 DNA: TGTGCCAGCAGTTATTTACGGGAAGAGCAGTACTTC
CDR3 protein: CASSYLREEQYF

D gene: -
V gene: TRBV6-5
J gene: TRBJ2-2
clone size: -
CDR3 DNA: TGTGCCAGCAGTTACGAGGGGGGTCCCGGGGAGCTGTTTTTT
CDR3 protein: CASSYEGGPGELFF

D gene: TRBD2
V gene: TRBV5-1
J gene: TRBJ2-2
clone size: -
CDR3 DNA: TGCGCCAGCAGCTTGTTAGCGGGAGGCGGGGAGCTGTTTTTT
CDR3 protein: CASSLLAGGGELFF

D gene: TRBD1
V gene: TRBV10-2
J gene: TRBJ1-5
clone size: -
CDR3 DNA: TGCGCCAGCAGTGGGGGACAGGGCCCGAATCAGCCCCAGCATTTT
CDR3 protein: CASSGGQGPNQPQHF

D gene: -
V gene: TRBV9
J gene: TRBJ2-1
clone size: -
CDR3 DNA: TGTGCCAGCAGCGTAGAAGCCTATCCCTACAATGAGCAGTTCTTC
CDR3 protein: CASSVEAYPYNEQFF

D gene: -
V gene: TRBV7-8
J gene: TRBJ2-3
clone size: -
CDR3 DNA: TGTGCCACACGAGAGGACCGCAGCACAGATACGCAGTATTTT
CDR3 protein: CATREDRSTDTQYF

D gene: -
V gene: TRBV2
J gene: TRBJ2-1
clone size: -
CDR3 DNA: TGTGCCAGCACCGAAATCTTGTCCAATGAGCAGTTCTTC
CDR3 protein: CASTEILSNEQFF

D gene: -
V gene: TRBV5-1
J gene: TRBJ1-4
clone size: -
CDR3 DNA: TGCGCCAGCAGCTTGACCTCAACTAATGAAAAACTGTTTTTT
CDR3 protein: CASSLTSTNEKLFF

D gene: -
V gene: TRBV25-1
J gene: TRBJ1-1
clone size: -
CDR3 DNA: TGTGCCAGCAGGCCGGGACACAGGAACACTGAAGCTTTCTTT
CDR3 protein: CASRPGHRNTEAFF

D gene: TRBD1
V gene: TRBV5-6
J gene: TRBJ2-1
clone size: -
CDR3 DNA: TGTGCCAGCAGCTTGGCCCGCGACAGGGGGTCTAGCCATGAGCAGTTCTTC
CDR3 protein: CASSLARDRGSSHEQFF

D gene: TRBD1
V gene: TRBV6-1
J gene: TRBJ1-5
clone size: -
CDR3 DNA: TGTGCCAGCCGGCGTCCAGGGGGGGATCAGCCCCAGCATTTT
CDR3 protein: CASRRPGGDQPQHF

D gene: TRBD1
V gene: TRBV27
J gene: TRBJ2-7
clone size: -
CDR3 DNA: TGTGCCAGCAGCCGGACAGGGTACGAGCAGTACTTC
CDR3 protein: CASSRTGYEQYF

D gene: TRBD1
V gene: TRBV5-6
J gene: TRBJ2-7
clone size: -
CDR3 DNA: TGTGCCAGCAAGGGAACAGGGGTTAACTACGAGCAGTACTTC
CDR3 protein: CASKGTGVNYEQYF

D gene: -
V gene: TRBV30
J gene: TRBJ2-6
clone size: -
CDR3 DNA: TGTGCCTGGAGTGTGTCTGGGGCCAACGTCCTGACTTTC
CDR3 protein: CAWSVSGANVLTF

D gene: -
V gene: TRBV6-1
J gene: TRBJ2-2
clone size: -
CDR3 DNA: TGTGCCAGCAGCGCGCTGGGGTACACCGGGGAGCTGTTTTTT
CDR3 protein: CASSALGYTGELFF

D gene: TRBD1
V gene: TRBV5-6
J gene: TRBJ2-7
clone size: -
CDR3 DNA: TGTGCCAGCAGCTTCCGGGACAGGGAGGCCGAGCAGTACTTC
CDR3 protein: CASSFRDREAEQYF

D gene: TRBD1
V gene: TRBV2
J gene: TRBJ2-1
clone size: few
CDR3 DNA: TGTGCCAGCAAGGGACAGGGTTACTTCTTC
CDR3 protein: CASKGQGYFF